This TCR beta chain came from a study of blood T cell repertoires in COVID-19. Study-level background: Acute and convalescent COVID-19 specimens originated in the United States, Italy and Spain. T cells, B-cell-depleted T cells, or PBMCs supplied cDNA or gDNA.

As processed by the authors: Estimation of nucleated cell counts was performed using reference gene primer amplification. TCRdb's copy holds only in-frame clones and misses some; the assay was immunoSEQ multiplex PCR. V and J calls plus clone size are reproduced from that table; the DNA served to infer D and trimming. The sample holds 120,000 to 150,000 clones, 81% seen once. CDR3 size: 16 residues. V shed 7 bases and J 3 bases; nucleotides not matched to a gene: 12. Germline CDR1 reads ENHRY; CDR2 reads SYGVKD. The chain couples TRBV10-3 to TRBJ1-2; TRBD1 matches at 9 bases. This receptor was taken from a human donor with acute or convalescent COVID-19. The donor label of this sample is uncertain. Material: peripheral blood. CDR3 amino acids: CAITPGQGLGDYGYTF. CDR3 DNA sequence: TGTGCCATCACCCCGGGACAGGGTTTGGGCGACTATGGCTACACCTTC.